The 24 T cell receptor beta chains below come from one sample, sequenced in a study of blood T cell repertoires in COVID-19. Some clones are missing from TCRdb's copy, which holds only in-frame ones; the method was immunoSEQ multiplex PCR. This sample carries just over 60,000 clones, around 83% of them seen once, and the ten largest clones take 15% to 25%. Sequencing was performed on peripheral blood. These receptor sequences come from a man aged 25-45 years with COVID-19, enrolled during active disease.

The chain carries TRBV7-9 and TRBJ2-2, with D perhaps TRBD2 (5 bases). Germline V lookup: CDR1 SEHNR, CDR2 FQNEAQ (reference sequence). V was clipped by 4 bases and J by 0 bases, with 12 bases between them. The CDR3 has 16 amino acids. The CDR3 DNA is TGTGCCAGCAGCTCCGGCGGAGGCCCGAACACCGGGGAGCTGTTTTTT. This encodes CASSSGGGPNTGELFF.

V is TRBV6-4 and J is TRBJ2-3; TRBD2 aligns across 9 bases. This CDR3 comprises 16 residues. J gave up 4 bases and V 5 bases, and 10 bases lay outside the gene matches. CDR1 is MRHNA, CDR2 SNTAGT, per germline. CDR3 DNA sequence: TGTGCCAGCAGTACTAGAGCGGGAGGAGAGGCAGATACGCAGTATTTT. Translating gives CASSTRAGGEADTQYF.

The rearrangement joins TRBV11-2 to TRBJ2-7; 8 bases line up with TRBD2. CDR1 SGHAT and CDR2 FQNNGV come from the germline V gene. This CDR3 contains 13 residues. V gave up 8 bases and J gave up 5 bases; unmatched junction bases: 8. CDR3 DNA: TGTGCCAGCCAACGTAGCGGGATGGACGAGCAGTACTTC. This sequence encodes CASQRSGMDEQYF. Full variable domain (rest looked up from reference TRBV11-2 and TRBJ2-7): EAGVAQSPRYKIIEKRQSVAFWCNPISGHATLYWYQQILGQGPKLLIQFQNNGVVDDSQLPKDRFSAERLKGVDSTLKIQPAKLEDSAVYLCASQRSGMDEQYFGPGTRLTVT.

Only one count was recorded for this clone. This chain links TRBV14 with TRBJ2-7; TRBD1 is a possible D gene (6 bases). This CDR3 comprises 15 residues. Germline V lookup: CDR1 SGHDN, CDR2 FVKESK. Trimming stripped 1 base from V and 9 bases from J, with 19 bases between. CDR3 sequence reads: CASSQVTQGRARQYF. The CDR3 DNA sequence: TGTGCCAGCAGCCAAGTGACACAGGGCCGGGCGCGGCAGTACTTC.

The J gene is TRBJ1-5, the V gene TRBV6-5; the match to TRBD1 covers 7 bases. V lost 6 bases to trimming and J lost 4 bases; unmatched junction nucleotides: 6. Germline V gene data show CDR1 as MNHEY and CDR2 as SVGAGI. CDR3 length equals 14 residues. CDR3 nucleotides: TGTGCCAGCAGCCAGGGGACAGAGAATCAGCCCCAGCATTTT. Protein product: CASSQGTENQPQHF.

This sequence joins TRBV28 and TRBJ1-5, with TRBD1 as a possible D gene (6 bases). V lost 4 bases and J 0 bases, leaving 28 bases between the germline ends. Germline V gene sequence: CDR1 MDHEN, CDR2 SYDVKM. This CDR3 comprises 21 residues. The CDR3 nucleotides are TGTGCCAGCAGTTCTACTACGATTAATACAGGGAAGGTGTTTAGCAATCAGCCCCAGCATTTT. Translation gives CASSSTTINTGKVFSNQPQHF.

The chain uses TRBV9 and TRBJ2-2, with 12 bases identical to TRBD2. CDR3 length: 15 amino acids. V lost 3 bases, J lost 4 bases, and 1 base stayed unmatched. Germline values: CDR1 SGDLS, CDR2 YYNGEE. CDR3 loop: CASSALAGGTGELFF. The CDR3 DNA is TGTGCCAGCAGCGCACTAGCGGGAGGCACCGGGGAGCTGTTTTTT.

V and J are TRBV5-1 and TRBJ1-4; D gene ambiguous. This CDR3 spans 14 amino acids. CDR1 is SGHRS, CDR2 YFSETQ, per germline. Trimming took off 2 bases at V and 8 bases at J, with 13 bases between the two ends. CDR3 coding DNA: TGCGCCAGCAGCTTACTGAGGCCGGCGGAAAAACTGTTTTTT. This translates into CASSLLRPAEKLFF.

The V gene is TRBV3-1 (or the pseudogene TRBV3-2), the J gene TRBJ2-2; D is perhaps TRBD1 (5 bases). Germline loops: CDR1 LGHDT, CDR2 YNNKEL (reference sequence). V lost 0 bases, J lost 4 bases, and 9 bases lay in between. CDR3 length equals 15 residues. CDR3 in amino acids: CASSQDNRFTGELFF. The CDR3 coding sequence is TGTGCCAGCAGCCAAGACAACAGGTTCACCGGGGAGCTGTTTTTT.

The chain is built from TRBV28 and TRBJ1-1; TRBD1 agrees at 7 bases. The CDR3 extends over 15 amino acids. The germline gives CDR1 MDHEN, CDR2 SYDVKM. The J segment lost 0 bases and the V segment lost 5 bases, leaving 6 bases of the junction unmatched. CDR3 loop: CASSTGTALNTEAFF. The CDR3, as DNA: TGTGCCAGCAGTACGGGGACAGCGCTGAACACTGAAGCTTTCTTT.

The V gene is TRBV3-1 (or the pseudogene TRBV3-2), the J gene TRBJ2-1, with 8 bases fitting TRBD1. Trimming removed 5 bases from V and 8 bases from J; junction bases left unmatched: 8. Germline V gene data show CDR1 as LGHDT and CDR2 as YNNKEL (reference sequence). The CDR3 consists of 14 residues. DNA of the CDR3: TGTGCCAGCAGCAAAGGGACAGGAGGGGATGAGCAGTTCTTC. Residues: CASSKGTGGDEQFF.

This chain joins TRBV2 and TRBJ2-7; D possibly corresponds to TRBD2 (5 bases). Trimming removed 1 base at V and 2 bases at J, with 15 bases between. This CDR3 contains 16 residues. Germline V CDR1 and CDR2: SNHLY, FYNNEI. The CDR3 bases are TGTGCCAGCAGTGAAGGGCGCGGGTACACCCCCTACGAGCAGTACTTC. Its protein product is CASSEGRGYTPYEQYF.

The chain couples TRBV4-1 to TRBJ1-2; D is unresolved. This CDR3 comprises 15 residues. Per germline, CDR1 MGHRA and CDR2 YSYEKL. Trimming took off 0 bases at V and 2 bases at J, with 10 bases between the two ends. CDR3 bases: TGCGCCAGCAGCCAAGAAAGAACCGGGAACTATGGCTACACCTTC. As protein: CASSQERTGNYGYTF.

The chain links TRBV11-2 to TRBJ2-3; D is perhaps TRBD2 (6 bases). The germline gives CDR1 SGHAT, CDR2 FQNNGV. V lost 1 base to trimming and J lost 5 bases, with 16 bases between them. The CDR3 runs to 16 residues. DNA of the CDR3: TGTGCCAGCAGCTTAGTGACGGGAGCAGGGCAAGATACGCAGTATTTT. It codes for CASSLVTGAGQDTQYF.

The chain uses TRBV7-7 and TRBJ2-1; 10 positions match TRBD2. Germline V gives CDR1 SSHAT, CDR2 FNYEAQ (reference sequence). The CDR3 runs to 15 residues. V lost 5 bases, J lost 8 bases, and 9 bases stayed unmatched. CDR3 DNA sequence: TGTGCCAGCAGCCCCCTAGCGGGAGCTCCCCATGAGCAGTTCTTC. Protein sequence: CASSPLAGAPHEQFF.

This rearrangement joins TRBV29-1 to TRBJ2-7, with D tentatively TRBD2 (5 bases). Germline CDR1 and CDR2: SQVTM and ANQGSEA. Between the trimmed V and J ends, which lost 8 bases and 2 bases, there was a span of 13 bases. The CDR3 contains 12 residues. In DNA, the CDR3 is TGCAGCATCAGGACTGATACCTACGAGCAGTACTTC. Its protein product is CSIRTDTYEQYF.

V usage is TRBV5-4 and J usage is TRBJ2-1; 7 bases map to TRBD2. J lost 9 bases, V lost 3 bases, and 9 bases had no gene match. The CDR3 extends over 14 amino acids. CDR1 SGHNT and CDR2 YYREEE come from the germline V gene (reference sequence). The CDR3 sequence: CASSWGGTPREQFF. CDR3 bases: TGTGCCAGCAGCTGGGGGGGTACCCCCCGTGAGCAGTTCTTC. Supplemented by reference TRBV5-4 and TRBJ2-1, the full variable domain reads ETGVTQSPTHLIKTRGQQVTLRCSSQSGHNTVSWYQQALGQGPQFIFQYYREEENGRGNFPPRFSGLQFPNYSSELNVNALELDDSALYLCASSWGGTPREQFFGPGTRLTVL.

V is TRBV5-1 and J is TRBJ1-4, with D perhaps TRBD1 (6 bases). The CDR3 has 15 residues. In germline, CDR1 is SGHRS, CDR2 YFSETQ. V lost 3 bases to trimming and J lost 5 bases, with 14 bases between them. DNA for the CDR3: TGCGCCAGCAGCTGGGCCGGGACAAACAATGAAAAACTGTTTTTT. As protein: CASSWAGTNNEKLFF.

The CDR3 sequence: CASRGASLSLDTQYF. DNA for the CDR3: TGTGCCAGCAGGGGGGCCTCCCTATCCTTGGATACGCAGTATTTT. This chain joins TRBV27 and TRBJ2-3, with D tentatively TRBD1 (6 bases). Germline V gene lookup returns CDR1 MNHEY and CDR2 SMNVEV (reference sequence). Trimming cost V 6 bases and J 6 bases, with 19 bases left between them. The CDR3 contains 15 residues.

This rearrangement joins TRBV5-1 to TRBJ2-7; TRBD1 is a possible D gene (6 bases). This CDR3 has 15 residues. Per germline, CDR1 SGHRS and CDR2 YFSETQ. V lost 7 bases and J 2 bases, leaving 19 bases between the germline ends. The CDR3 bases are TGCGCCAGCCGCCCCCAAACAGGGTCGACCTACGAGCAGTACTTC. It encodes CASRPQTGSTYEQYF.

The rearrangement uses TRBV30 and TRBJ2-7; weak D call: TRBD2 (6 bases). V was pared by 2 bases and J by 7 bases, with 9 bases between. The CDR3 length is 11 residues. Germline V gives CDR1 GTSNPN, CDR2 SVGIG (reference sequence). CDR3 sequence: CAWSSREEQYF. DNA for the CDR3: TGTGCCTGGAGTTCCCGGGAGGAGCAGTACTTC.

The rearrangement uses TRBV6-5 and TRBJ2-7, with TRBD1 matching 8 bases. V was pared by 11 bases and J by 2 bases, with 5 bases of the junction left unmatched. The CDR3 has 12 amino acids. The germline gives CDR1 MNHEY, CDR2 SVGAGI. The CDR3 reads CAVTGATYEQYF. The CDR3 nucleotides read TGTGCCGTGACAGGGGCAACCTACGAGCAGTACTTC.

This chain uses TRBV19 with TRBJ1-6; D is unclear. The CDR3 extends over 15 amino acids. V was shortened by 1 base and J by 0 bases, with 4 bases between the two germline ends. Germline assignment: CDR1 LNHDA and CDR2 SQIVND (reference sequence). The CDR3 nucleotides are TGTGCCAGTAGTATAGGGAGCTCCTATAATTCACCCCTCCACTTT. Amino acid sequence: CASSIGSSYNSPLHF.

This chain connects TRBV10-3 to TRBJ2-3; possible D gene TRBD2, 6 bases. V lost 6 bases and J lost 0, with 10 bases in between. The CDR3 runs to 14 residues. Germline CDR1 and CDR2: ENHRY and SYGVKD. This CDR3 reads CAISSGTSTDTQYF. In nucleotides, the CDR3 is TGTGCCATCAGCTCCGGGACTAGCACAGATACGCAGTATTTT.